This TCR beta chain was recovered during a study of T cells in Graves' hyperthyroidism and ophthalmopathy. As for the study in general: At the time of initial diagnosis and before any treatment, peripheral blood was collected.

Amplified TCR beta CDR3 regions came from RNA transcripts. RT-PCR in the first round (using the HTBI primer set) targeted the TCR CDR3. One entry per CDR3 protein, called by TCRdb with MiXCR from the multiplex PCR reads. Of under 600,000 distinct CDR3 sequences listed, 16% are singletons. With 4 bases removed from V and 0 bases from J, the gap between germline ends came to 15 bases. The length of the CDR3 is 17 residues. This clonotype was seen many times. The antigen remains undetermined. The study, taken as a whole, reports: A model using 13 V-J features told ophthalmopathy apart from stable hyperthyroidism.

This TCR was recovered from a woman aged 40 to 50 with Graves' ophthalmopathy. The rearrangement uses TRBV12-3 or TRBV12-4 and TRBJ2-2; D is perhaps TRBD1 (6 bases). Sequencing input: blood. The CDR3 region has the DNA TGTGCCAGCAGTTCCCAATGGACAGCTTCGAACACCGGGGAGCTGTTTTTT. It yields the protein CASSSQWTASNTGELFF.